This TCR beta chain was identified during a study of T-cell reconstitution after alpha-beta-depleted transplantation in children. The authors prepared the TCRbeta library with unique molecular identifiers. Using its own MiXCR run on the PCR reads, TCRdb lists one record per CDR3 protein. The table shows 700,000 or so distinct CDR3 sequences, with under 15% occurring only once. There are 14 residues in the CDR3. V lost 2 bases and J lost 3, with 14 bases in between. Germline CDR1 and CDR2: SQVTM and ANQGSEA. This clonotype has more than one count but fewer than ten. V gene TRBV29-1 combines with J gene TRBJ2-7, with D possibly TRBD2 on 6 matching bases. This TCR came from a girl aged 2-9 years with congenital amegakaryocytic thrombocytopenia, due to receive a stem cell transplant. Material: PBMCs, obtained before TCRalphabeta/CD19-depleted stem cell transplant. The CDR3 DNA reads TGCAGCGTTGAATCTAGCGAGAAAATCTACGAGCAGTACTTC. It encodes CSVESSEKIYEQYF.